These 20 T cell receptor beta chains share one sample of origin, sequenced in a study of Graves' ophthalmopathy and Graves' hyperthyroidism. RNA transcripts provided the template for amplifying TCR beta CDR3 regions. HTBI-primed first-round RT-PCR preceded second-round multiplex PCR. TCRdb reanalysed the multiplex PCR reads using MiXCR and keeps one entry per CDR3 protein. Among about 410,000 distinct CDR3 sequences listed, around 20% were seen once. The specimen was peripheral blood. These receptors all stem from a woman aged 18-29 years with Graves' ophthalmopathy.

This chain connects TRBV20-1 to TRBJ2-5; TRBD2 might be the D (6 bases). The CDR3 totals 17 residues. Germline loops: CDR1 DFQATT, CDR2 SNEGSKA (reference sequence). The V end lost 3 bases, the J end lost 3 bases, and 23 bases lay between the germline ends. The CDR3 reads CSARRPSDGSAKETQYF. CDR3 DNA: TGCAGTGCTAGGAGGCCATCGGACGGGAGCGCGAAAGAGACCCAGTACTTC.

This clonotype was counted many times. The V call is TRBV7-2, the J call TRBJ2-5, with TRBD1 matching over 8 bases. Germline-derived CDR1 and CDR2 are SGHTA and FQGNSA. J lost 1 base, V lost 7 bases, and 5 bases had no gene match. This CDR3 contains 14 residues. The CDR3 protein is CASNMDRAQETQYF. The CDR3 DNA reads as TGTGCCAGCAATATGGACAGGGCCCAAGAGACCCAGTACTTC.

This clonotype was observed at least ten times. This chain uses TRBV6-5 with TRBJ2-7; D possibly corresponds to TRBD1 (6 bases). Germline CDR1 is MNHEY and CDR2 is SVGAGI. Between the trimmed V and J ends, which lost 2 bases and 0 bases, there was a span of 11 bases. CDR3 length equals 15 residues. CDR3 sequence: CASSYRDTISYEQYF. The CDR3 nucleotides read TGTGCCAGCAGTTACCGGGACACGATCTCCTACGAGCAGTACTTC.

This clonotype has a count of ten or more. The chain carries TRBV20-1 and TRBJ2-7, with a possible D match to TRBD1 (6 bases). The CDR3 runs to 15 residues. Trimming stripped 1 base from V and 4 bases from J, with 17 bases between. The germline V gene has CDR1 DFQATT and CDR2 SNEGSKA (reference sequence). CDR3 sequence reads: CSARGPGTSPYEQYF. The CDR3 DNA sequence: TGCAGTGCTAGAGGACCCGGGACATCTCCGTACGAGCAGTACTTC.

This clonotype was found many times. The chain links TRBV6-1 to TRBJ1-1, with D unclear. In germline, CDR1 is MNHNS, CDR2 SASEGT. The V gene lost 6 bases and the J gene lost 0 bases, with 8 bases spanning the gap. The CDR3 sequence is 13 residues long. For the CDR3, the DNA is TGTGCCAGCAGCCCTAGGGTGAACACTGAAGCTTTCTTT. Its translation is CASSPRVNTEAFF.

This clonotype has ten or more counts. The gene calls are TRBV2 and TRBJ1-2; D gene ambiguous. This CDR3 comprises 14 residues. CDR1 and CDR2 (germline): SNHLY, FYNNEI. V gave up 4 bases and J gave up 4 bases, with 13 bases separating them. CDR3 in amino acids: CASSANTARYGYTF. CDR3 DNA: TGTGCCAGCAGTGCCAACACAGCTCGCTATGGCTACACCTTC.

This clonotype was found many times. J is TRBJ2-5 and V is TRBV12-3 or TRBV12-4, with 7 bases aligning to TRBD2. V trimming: 7 bases; J trimming: 2 bases; junction bases outside the gene matches: 4. CDR3 size: 13 residues. CDR3 sequence (DNA): TGTGCCAGCAAACCAGCGGGACAAGAGACCCAGTACTTC. Protein sequence: CASKPAGQETQYF.

This clonotype was seen repeatedly, ten times or more. The rearrangement uses TRBV6-2 or TRBV6-3 and TRBJ1-5; 10 bases are shared with TRBD1. Germline loops: CDR1 MNHEY, CDR2 SVGEGT. The CDR3 loop spans 17 amino acids. The ends lost 8 bases at V and 7 bases at J; junction bases unmatched: 17. The CDR3 loop is CASASPGTGVGGQPQHF. The CDR3 nucleotides read TGTGCCAGCGCGAGTCCCGGGACAGGGGTCGGCGGGCAGCCCCAGCATTTT.

There are many counts of this clonotype. This sequence joins TRBV20-1 and TRBJ2-5; the D is unclear. Trimming removed 0 bases from V and 4 bases from J, with 12 bases in between. This CDR3 spans 14 amino acids. The germline CDR1 and CDR2 sequences are DFQATT and SNEGSKA (reference sequence). CDR3 DNA: TGCAGTGCTAGAGAAAACCGGGCAGTAGAGACCCAGTACTTC. Residues: CSARENRAVETQYF.

At least ten counts were recorded for this clonotype. The V call is TRBV6-5, the J call TRBJ1-5, with D possibly being TRBD1 (5 bases). V lost 0 bases, J lost 3 bases, and 18 bases lay in between. CDR3 length: 18 amino acids. The germline CDR1 and CDR2 sequences are MNHEY and SVGAGI. For the CDR3, the DNA is TGTGCCAGCAGTTACTCTCCGCCGGGTTGGGGGGACAATCAGCCCCAGCATTTT. It codes for CASSYSPPGWGDNQPQHF.

The V and J genes are TRBV18 and TRBJ2-5; the D gene is possibly TRBD1 (6 bases). V shed 5 bases and J shed 5 bases, with 21 bases lying between them. Germline V lookup: CDR1 KGHSH, CDR2 LQKENI. CDR3 length: 16 amino acids. CDR3 DNA sequence: TGTGCCAGCTCAAGCCTTTGGGCCAATAGGGGGGAGACCCAGTACTTC. This codes for CASSSLWANRGETQYF.

This clonotype occurred many times. V usage is TRBV7-3 and J usage is TRBJ2-7, with D perhaps being TRBD1 or TRBD2 (7 bases each). The CDR3 runs 15 residues. Trimming cost V 5 bases and J 0 bases, with 14 bases left between them. CDR1 and CDR2 (germline): SGHTA, FQGTGA. The CDR3 DNA follows: TGTGCCAGCAGCCCGGGGAGGGGGCGCTCCTACGAGCAGTACTTC. Its protein is CASSPGRGRSYEQYF.

This clonotype was recorded at least ten times. The gene calls are TRBV5-1 and TRBJ2-7; D gene uncertain. Looked up from germline, CDR1 is SGHRS and CDR2 is YFSETQ. Trimming removed 3 bases at V and 6 bases at J, with 19 bases between. This CDR3 comprises 15 residues. Written as DNA, the CDR3 is TGCGCCAGCAGCTGGGGTCCGAAGGTTCTGGGCGAGCAGTACTTC. Translating gives CASSWGPKVLGEQYF.

The sample holds many counts of this clonotype. The chain joins TRBV20-1 to TRBJ2-7; D call uncertain. The V and J ends lost 4 bases and 7 bases respectively, with 11 bases between them. The CDR3 has 11 residues. CDR1 and CDR2 (germline): DFQATT, SNEGSKA (reference sequence). The CDR3 bases are TGCAGTGCTACCCGAGGCGCTGAGCAGTACTTC. This gives the protein CSATRGAEQYF.

The rearrangement uses TRBV12-3 or TRBV12-4 and TRBJ2-5; D perhaps matches TRBD2 (6 bases). This CDR3 contains 13 residues. Trimming took 3 bases from V and 5 from J, leaving 10 bases between them. The CDR3 region is CASSFGGTETQYF. CDR3 DNA sequence: TGTGCCAGCAGTTTTGGGGGGACGGAGACCCAGTACTTC.

The sample holds many counts of this clonotype. The chain couples TRBV10-3 to TRBJ1-3; D is uncertain. CDR3 length: 12 residues. Trimming took off 7 bases at V and 4 bases at J, with 8 bases between the two ends. Germline V CDR1 and CDR2: ENHRY, SYGVKD. CDR3 coding DNA: TGTGCCATCAATGCAGCCGGAAACACCATATATTTT. Protein sequence: CAINAAGNTIYF.

There are many counts of this clonotype. The rearrangement joins TRBV28 to TRBJ1-1; 7 bases are a match to TRBD1. This CDR3 region has 16 residues. Germline CDR1 and CDR2: MDHEN and SYDVKM. J was trimmed by 4 bases and V by 1 base; bases with no gene match: 9. The CDR3 loop is CASSLSTGRLVTEAFF. The DNA for the CDR3 is TGTGCCAGCAGTTTATCGACAGGGAGGTTGGTCACTGAAGCTTTCTTT.

This clonotype came up many times. This chain joins TRBV19 and TRBJ1-6; TRBD1 matches 7 bases. From germline, CDR1 is LNHDA and CDR2 SQIVND (reference sequence). Germline trimming cut 6 bases from V and 11 bases from J; bases unmatched to any gene: 7. The CDR3 spans 13 residues. The CDR3 reads CASRGRGRTPLHF. DNA for the CDR3: TGTGCCAGTAGGGGCAGGGGGAGGACACCCCTCCACTTT. Full variable domain (remainder filled in from reference TRBV19 and TRBJ1-6): DGGITQSPKYLFRKEGQNVTLSCEQNLNHDAMYWYRQDPGQGLRLIYYSQIVNDFQKGDIAEGYSVSREKKESFPLTVTSAQKNPTAFYLCASRGRGRTPLHFGNGTRLTVT.

This clonotype appeared many times. The chain has TRBV29-1 and TRBJ1-1, with no clear D. Germline CDR1 reads SQVTM; CDR2 reads ANQGSEA. The CDR3 sequence is 12 residues long. Trimming took 2 bases from V and 1 from J, leaving 5 bases between them. The CDR3 spells CSVELKNTEAFF. Written as DNA, the CDR3 is TGCAGCGTTGAACTTAAGAACACTGAAGCTTTCTTT. The whole variable domain, filled in from reference TRBV29-1 and TRBJ1-1, reads SAVISQKPSRDICQRGTSLTIQCQVDSQVTMMFWYRQQPGQSLTLIATANQGSEATYESGFVIDKFPISRPNLTFSTLTVSNMSPEDSSIYLCSVELKNTEAFFGQGTRLTVV.

This clonotype was recorded many times. This sequence joins TRBV5-1 and TRBJ1-2, with a possible D match to TRBD1 (5 bases). V lost 4 bases, J lost 4 bases, and 17 bases lay in between. Germline V gives CDR1 SGHRS, CDR2 YFSETQ. The CDR3 runs 15 residues. The CDR3 here is CASSPSGDYPYGYTF. The DNA of the CDR3 is TGCGCCAGCAGCCCCTCCGGGGACTATCCCTATGGCTACACCTTC. The whole variable domain, remainder taken from reference TRBV5-1 and TRBJ1-2, is KAGVTQTPRYLIKTRGQQVTLSCSPISGHRSVSWYQQTPGQGLQFLFEYFSETQRNKGNFPGRFSGRQFSNSRSEMNVSTLELGDSALYLCASSPSGDYPYGYTFGSGTRLTVV.